A selection of T cell receptor beta chains follows, all from one sample in a study of molecular identifiers for immune sequencing clone quantification. TCRdb analysed the PCR reads with MiXCR anew, one entry per CDR3 protein. This table has approximately 670,000 distinct CDR3 sequences, 15% to 20% appearing once. Input material: naive CD8+ T cells from blood, with Jurkat cell RNA spiked in. The receptors shown here come from a human donor in good health. Some libraries in this study had Jurkat cell RNA spiked in. The CDR3 runs from the conserved cysteine through the conserved F or W. The D gene is left open where the match is weak. Clone sizes are given selectively: once, few, many, or a class where the clone is expanded.

TRBJ2-7 | many | TRBD1 | 14 | TRBV7-9 | CASSTIDRAYEQYF | TGTGCCAGCAGCACAATAGACAGGGCCTACGAGCAGTACTTC
TRBJ1-1 | many | . | 13 | TRBV27 | CASSWGMGTEAFF | TGTGCCAGCAGTTGGGGGATGGGCACTGAAGCTTTCTTT
TRBJ2-3 | many | . | 15 | TRBV6-2/TRBV6-3 | CASSPGAALTDTQYF | TGTGCCAGCAGTCCAGGGGCTGCTTTGACAGATACGCAGTATTTT
TRBJ1-5 | many | . | 15 | TRBV15 | CATSSGTYSNQPQHF | TGTGCCACCAGCTCAGGGACTTATAGCAATCAGCCCCAGCATTTT
TRBJ1-4 | many | . | 15 | TRBV6-5 | CASSYGAATNEKLFF | TGTGCCAGCAGTTATGGAGCAGCAACTAATGAAAAACTGTTTTTT
TRBJ2-7 | few | . | 12 | TRBV6-7 | CASRRPAYEQYF | TGTGCCAGCAGACGCCCGGCCTACGAGCAGTACTTC
TRBJ2-5 | many | TRBD1 | 16 | TRBV7-3 | CASSSDRDRVRETQYF | TGTGCCAGCAGCTCCGACCGGGACAGGGTTCGGGAGACCCAGTACTTC
TRBJ2-7 | many | TRBD2 | 16 | TRBV4-2 | CASSQSPGLALYEQYF | TGTGCCAGCAGCCAGTCTCCGGGACTAGCGCTTTACGAGCAGTACTTC
TRBJ2-7 | . | TRBD1 | 16 | TRBV27 | CASSLSGQTVSYEQYF | TGTGCCAGCAGTTTATCGGGACAGACAGTTTCCTACGAGCAGTACTTC
TRBJ2-3 | many | . | 14 | TRBV19 | CASSIYISTDTQYF | TGTGCCAGTAGTATTTACATCTCCACAGATACGCAGTATTTT
TRBJ1-1 | . | . | 10 | TRBV12-3/TRBV12-4 | CATRNTEALF | TGTGCCACTCGTAACACTGAAGCTCTCTTT
TRBJ2-7 | . | . | 15 | TRBV11-2 | CASSAEARAEHEQYF | TGTGCCAGCAGCGCCGAGGCCAGGGCCGAGCACGAGCAGTACTTC
TRBJ2-1 | many | TRBD2 | 16 | TRBV7-3 | CASSLNAGGPGNEQFF | TGTGCCAGCAGCTTAAATGCGGGAGGGCCGGGGAATGAGCAGTTCTTC
TRBJ1-1 | many | . | 13 | TRBV18 | CASSPPPEVEAFF | TGTGCCAGCTCACCTCCCCCGGAGGTGGAAGCTTTCTTT
TRBJ2-7 | many | . | 15 | TRBV27 | CASSPSLLGVYEQYF | TGTGCCAGCAGTCCTAGCCTCCTTGGCGTCTACGAGCAGTACTTC
TRBJ2-7 | many | . | 14 | TRBV20-1 | CSARGTVTSYEQYF | TGCAGTGCTAGAGGGACAGTTACCTCCTACGAGCAGTACTTC
TRBJ2-2 | . | . | 11 | TRBV10-2 | CASRDSPELFF | TGCGCCAGCAGGGATAGTCCGGAGCTGTTTTTT
TRBJ2-1 | . | TRBD2 | 15 | TRBV15 | CATSTLAGGGDEQFF | TGTGCCACCAGCACCCTAGCGGGAGGGGGAGATGAGCAGTTCTTC
TRBJ1-4 | . | . | 14 | TRBV6-2/TRBV6-3 | CASSYSAGNEKLFF | TGTGCCAGCAGTTACTCGGCAGGGAATGAAAAACTGTTTTTT
TRBJ2-3 | many | TRBD2 | 16 | TRBV12-3/TRBV12-4 | CASSLGLAEGTDTQYF | TGTGCCAGCAGTTTAGGGCTAGCGGAAGGCACAGATACGCAGTATTTT
TRBJ2-3 | many | TRBD2 | 15 | TRBV5-4 | CASSLAGGAVDTQYF | TGTGCCAGCAGTCTAGCGGGGGGGGCCGTTGATACGCAGTATTTT
TRBJ1-1 | . | . | 14 | TRBV27 | CASSLSKMNTEAFF | TGTGCCAGCAGTTTATCCAAGATGAACACTGAAGCTTTCTTT
TRBJ2-1 | . | . | 15 | TRBV6-5 | CASSTGPQEVNEQFF | TGTGCCAGCAGTACCGGTCCGCAGGAGGTGAATGAGCAGTTCTTC
TRBJ2-7 | . | . | 13 | TRBV12-3/TRBV12-4 | CASSPMGVGEQYF | TGTGCCAGCAGTCCCATGGGGGTGGGCGAGCAGTACTTC
TRBJ1-1 | many | . | 13 | TRBV6-5 | CASSQDRYTEAFF | TGTGCCAGCAGTCAAGACAGGTACACTGAAGCTTTCTTT
TRBJ2-3 | many | . | 14 | TRBV5-4 | CASSLRRGEDTQYF | TGTGCCAGCAGCTTGCGACGGGGCGAGGATACGCAGTATTTT
TRBJ1-1 | . | . | 16 | TRBV20-1 | CSASPPEGGGGTEAFF | TGCAGTGCTAGTCCCCCGGAGGGGGGGGGGGGCACTGAAGCTTTCTTT
TRBJ1-4 | few | . | 14 | TRBV3-1 | CASSQAGINEKLFF | TGTGCCAGCAGCCAAGCAGGGATTAATGAAAAACTGTTTTTT
TRBJ1-1 | . | . | 12 | TRBV7-9 | CASSLSSTEALF | TGTGCCAGCAGCTTATCGTCCACTGAAGCTCTCTTT
TRBJ2-2 | few | . | 13 | TRBV12-3/TRBV12-4 | CASGETNTGELFF | TGTGCCAGCGGGGAGACGAACACCGGGGAGCTGTTTTTT
TRBJ1-6 | . | TRBD1 | 15 | TRBV11-2 | CASSSRDREGSPLHF | TGTGCCAGCAGCTCCCGGGACAGGGAGGGTTCACCCCTCCACTTT
TRBJ2-1 | . | TRBD1 | 16 | TRBV4-3 | CASSQVGTGGYNEQFF | TGCGCCAGCAGCCAAGTAGGAACAGGGGGCTACAATGAGCAGTTCTTC
TRBJ1-1 | many | . | 12 | TRBV2 | CASSDMLAEAFF | TGTGCCAGCAGTGATATGTTAGCTGAAGCTTTCTTT
TRBJ2-1 | many | . | 18 | TRBV29-1 | CSVEDSDHDVSSYNEQFF | TGCAGCGTTGAAGACTCGGACCACGACGTAAGCTCCTACAATGAGCAGTTCTTC
TRBJ1-1 | many | . | 14 | TRBV4-3 | CASSQGGPNTEAFF | TGCGCCAGCAGCCAAGGGGGTCCGAACACTGAAGCTTTCTTT
TRBJ2-1 | few | TRBD2 | 13 | TRBV28 | CASSFQLAGEQFF | TGTGCCAGCAGTTTTCAACTAGCGGGGGAGCAGTTCTTC
TRBJ1-1 | many | . | 15 | TRBV18 | CASSPPRQVNTEAFF | TGTGCCAGCTCACCACCCCGGCAGGTGAACACTGAAGCTTTCTTT
TRBJ1-1 | few | . | 11 | TRBV19 | CASTLNLEAFF | TGTGCCAGTACCCTAAACCTTGAAGCTTTCTTT
TRBJ2-1 | many | . | 16 | TRBV4-3 | CASSQESRGGRGEQFF | TGCGCCAGCAGCCAAGAGAGTAGGGGGGGCCGGGGTGAGCAGTTCTTC
TRBJ1-2 | few | TRBD1 | 13 | TRBV12-3/TRBV12-4 | CASSYAGGPGYTF | TGTGCCAGCAGTTATGCAGGGGGTCCTGGCTACACCTTC
TRBJ2-6 | many | . | 16 | TRBV19 | CASSSGFRSGANVLTF | TGTGCCAGTAGTTCGGGATTTCGCTCTGGGGCCAACGTCCTGACTTTC
TRBJ2-3 | . | TRBD2 | 17 | TRBV24-1 | CATSGTTSGGARDTQYF | TGTGCCACCAGTGGTACGACTAGCGGGGGGGCAAGAGATACGCAGTATTTT
TRBJ2-5 | few | . | 14 | TRBV28 | CASSLTGYHETQYF | TGTGCCAGCAGTTTAACGGGCTACCACGAGACCCAGTACTTC
TRBJ1-1 | few | . | 16 | TRBV19 | CASSIFSRGVNTEAFF | TGTGCCAGTAGTATATTCTCCAGGGGCGTGAACACTGAAGCTTTCTTT
TRBJ2-7 | . | . | 12 | TRBV7-9 | CACSSTAYEQYF | TGTGCCTGCAGCTCCACAGCCTACGAGCAGTACTTC
TRBJ2-7 | many | . | 14 | TRBV6-5 | CASSYGSVTYEQYF | TGTGCCAGCAGTTACGGGTCAGTTACCTACGAGCAGTACTTC
TRBJ2-3 | many | . | 14 | TRBV7-9 | CASRPGFSTDTQYF | TGTGCCAGCAGGCCCGGGTTTAGCACAGATACGCAGTATTTT